These T cell receptor beta chains were read from a single sample in a study of blood T cell repertoires in COVID-19. Repertoires were generated with immunoSEQ multiplex PCR, while TCRdb's copy carries only in-frame clones and drops some. The table has about 260,000 clones, about nine tenths seen once. Material for sequencing was peripheral blood. These receptors came from a woman aged 40 to 50 who had recovered from COVID-19. Both conserved end residues are part of each CDR3. A D gene is named only where the DNA matches it firmly. The size field is filled for only some rows; it gives once, few, many or a size class.

TRBD2 | TRBJ2-5 | TRBV11-2 | . | TGTGCCAGCAGCGTCCGGGATAGCGGGGGTGAGACCCAGTACTTC | CASSVRDSGGETQYF
TRBD2 | TRBJ2-2 | TRBV11-2 | few | TGTGCCAGCAGCCGACTAGCGGGGGCTACCGGGGAGCTGTTTTTT | CASSRLAGATGELFF
. | TRBJ2-5 | TRBV27 | . | TGTGCCAGCAGTCCCCGCGATGGCAGGGAACAGACCCAGTACTTC | CASSPRDGREQTQYF
TRBD1 | TRBJ1-2 | TRBV9 | . | TGTGCCAGCAGCGTAGAGGGACAGCGAGCCTATGGCTACACCTTC | CASSVEGQRAYGYTF
TRBD2 | TRBJ2-5 | TRBV5-4 | . | TGTGCCAGCAGCTTGGGGGCTAGCGGGGGGCCTCAAGAGACCCAGTACTTC | CASSLGASGGPQETQYF
. | TRBJ2-1 | TRBV30 | . | TGTGCCTGGAGTGTATCGGGCGGGGAGCAGTTCTTC | CAWSVSGGEQFF
TRBD2 | TRBJ2-5 | TRBV6-5 | . | TGTGCCAGCAGTTACTCGGGACTAGCGGGTCAAGAGACCCAGTACTTC | CASSYSGLAGQETQYF
. | TRBJ2-1 | TRBV5-1 | . | TGCGCCAGCAGCTTCCGATACAGGGCTGAAGTTAGTGAGCAGTTCTTC | CASSFRYRAEVSEQFF
TRBD1 | TRBJ2-3 | TRBV6-5 | . | TGTGCCAGCAGCCAAGGGACAGGGTCCACAGATACGCAGTATTTT | CASSQGTGSTDTQYF
. | TRBJ2-7 | TRBV15 | . | TGTGCCACCAGCAGAGATCCCAGGGACGAGCAGTACTTC | CATSRDPRDEQYF
. | TRBJ1-1 | TRBV2 | once | TGTGCCAGCACCCTGGAAGGTCCGGGTCTCACTGAAGCTTTCTTT | CASTLEGPGLTEAFF
TRBD1 | TRBJ1-3 | TRBV2 | . | TGTGCCAGCAGCGCCCGGACAGGGGGGGACACCATATATTTT | CASSARTGGDTIYF
TRBD1 | TRBJ2-7 | TRBV9 | . | TGTGCCAGCAGCATAAGGGACAGGGGGCGAGAGCAGTACTTC | CASSIRDRGREQYF
TRBD2 | TRBJ2-1 | TRBV5-1 | . | TGCGCCAGCAGCTTGGGGACTAGCGGGGGTGACTACAATGAGCAGTTCTTC | CASSLGTSGGDYNEQFF
TRBD1 | TRBJ2-1 | TRBV18 | . | TGTGCCAGCTCAGCGGGGACAGGGGCCAATGAGCAGTTCTTC | CASSAGTGANEQFF
TRBD2 | TRBJ2-7 | TRBV9 | . | TGTGCCAGCAGCGTAGGGGTAGCGGGGGGATACGAGCAGTACTTC | CASSVGVAGGYEQYF
. | TRBJ1-2 | TRBV6-5 | . | TGTGCCAGCAGGACACAGGGCTCGCATGGCTACACCTTC | CASRTQGSHGYTF
. | TRBJ1-4 | TRBV3-1/TRBV3-2 | . | TGTGCCAGCAGCCATCGGACAACTGAAAAACTGTTTTTT | CASSHRTTEKLFF
TRBD2 | TRBJ2-2 | TRBV24-1 | . | TGTGCCACCAGTGACCACCAAGGACTAGCTGGGGAGCTGTTTTTT | CATSDHQGLAGELFF
. | TRBJ1-2 | TRBV30 | once | TGTGCCTGGAGTAGGAACAGTGGGTATGGCTACACCTTC | CAWSRNSGYGYTF
. | TRBJ2-7 | TRBV2 | . | TGTGCCAGCAGTGAAACTTTGGACAGTCATTACGAGCAGTACTTC | CASSETLDSHYEQYF
. | TRBJ1-6 | TRBV9 | . | TGTGCCAGCAGCGTAGCACCGCGGGCACCCCTCCACTTT | CASSVAPRAPLHF
. | TRBJ2-2 | TRBV27 | . | TGTGCCAGCAGTTTACGCGGGGAGCTGTTTTTT | CASSLRGELFF
. | TRBJ1-2 | TRBV2 | . | TGTGCCAGCAGAATGACTGTTGGCTATGGCTACACCTTC | CASRMTVGYGYTF
. | TRBJ2-2 | TRBV7-2 | . | TGTGCCAGCAGCTCCCTCCTAAAGGAGCTGTTTTTT | CASSSLLKELFF
. | TRBJ1-2 | TRBV5-1 | once | TGCGCCAGCAGCTCCGACAGCCACTATGGCTACACCTTC | CASSSDSHYGYTF
TRBD1 | TRBJ1-2 | TRBV6-1 | . | TGTGCCAGCAGTGAGGACAGGGAAGAAGGCTACACCTTC | CASSEDREEGYTF
TRBD1 | TRBJ2-1 | TRBV30 | . | TGTGCCTGGAGCAGGGACAGTTTCTACAATGAGCAGTTCTTC | CAWSRDSFYNEQFF
TRBD1 | TRBJ1-6 | TRBV6-2/TRBV6-3 | few | TGTGCCAGCAGTTTCGGACAGGAGTGGACGTCACCCCTCCACTTT | CASSFGQEWTSPLHF
TRBD1 | TRBJ1-2 | TRBV11-2 | . | TGTGCCAGCAGCAGGGGGACAGTGGGTGGCTACACCTTC | CASSRGTVGGYTF
. | TRBJ2-5 | TRBV7-9 | . | TGTGCCAGCAGCTTAGTTGTGGGGGGTTCCCCAGAGACCCAGTACTTC | CASSLVVGGSPETQYF
. | TRBJ2-3 | TRBV3-1/TRBV3-2 | . | TGTGCCAGCAGCCAAGGTCATAGCGCCGATACGCAGTATTTT | CASSQGHSADTQYF
. | TRBJ1-2 | TRBV3-1/TRBV3-2 | . | TGTGCCAGCAGCCAAGAAAGGAGTTATGGCTACACCTTC | CASSQERSYGYTF
. | TRBJ1-5 | TRBV7-9 | . | TGTGCCAGCAGCAACCGAGGTCAGCCCCAGCATTTT | CASSNRGQPQHF
TRBD1 | TRBJ1-5 | TRBV12-5 | . | TGTGCTAGTGGGACGACGACAGGGAACCAGCCCCAGCATTTT | CASGTTTGNQPQHF
. | TRBJ2-5 | TRBV5-8 | . | TGTGCCAGCACCCAACGAGATTTTTCGGAGGAGACCCAGTACTTC | CASTQRDFSEETQYF
TRBD1 | TRBJ1-1 | TRBV2 | . | TGTGCCAGCAGCCCCACAGGGGGAAGGACTGAAGCTTTCTTT | CASSPTGGRTEAFF
TRBD2 | TRBJ2-1 | TRBV5-4 | . | TGTGCCAGCAGCTTTTCCACTAGCGGGGGGTATGAGCAGTTCTTC | CASSFSTSGGYEQFF
. | TRBJ1-6 | TRBV5-1 | many | TGCGCCAGCAGCCTCTCTGGGACTAGCTCCTATAATTCACCCCTCCACTTT | CASSLSGTSSYNSPLHF
TRBD2 | TRBJ2-2 | TRBV5-4 | few | TGTGCCAGCAGCTCAGGACTAGCGGGGGTGCCAGGGGAGCTGTTTTTT | CASSSGLAGVPGELFF
. | TRBJ1-2 | TRBV7-2 | . | TGTGCCAGCAGCCTTATCCAAGGACACCACTATGGCTACACCTTC | CASSLIQGHHYGYTF